What follows are 19 T cell receptor beta chains derived from one specimen sequenced in a study of CD8+CD57+ T cells in acquired aplastic anemia. Before being chosen for sequencing, patients had shown CD8+CD57+ cell expansion by flow cytometry. Profiling that covered TCR beta VDJ and CDR3 relied on genomic DNA as its template. One entry per CDR3 protein, called by TCRdb with MiXCR from the reads. The table includes about 160,000 distinct CDR3 sequences, over 70% detected once. Material for sequencing was sorted CD4+, CD8+, or CD8+CD57+ T cells (not recorded which) from PBMCs. Receptors originate from a human donor with aplastic anemia.

This clonotype was seen a few times. The junction departs from germline at one end; a sequencing error may be responsible. The chain uses TRBV12-3 or TRBV12-4 and TRBJ1-1; a weak D match, TRBD1 (5 bases). The CDR3 covers 14 residues. The CDR3 reads CAISGGGSWSEAFF. In DNA form, the CDR3 reads TGTGCCATCAGTGGCGGGGGGAGCTGGTCTGAAGCTTTCTTT.

In this sample, this clonotype turned up a few times. V and J are TRBV2 and TRBJ2-3, with TRBD2 matching over 16 bases. Germline-derived CDR1 and CDR2 are SNHLY and FYNNEI. The junction had 10 bases not matched to a gene; V was cut back by 6 bases and J by 4 bases. The CDR3 contains 18 residues. The CDR3 sequence: CASSLVGLAGGRPDTQYF. The CDR3 nucleotides are TGTGCCAGCAGCTTAGTGGGACTAGCGGGGGGGCGGCCAGATACGCAGTATTTT.

The rearrangement uses TRBV29-1 and TRBJ2-7; 9 bases align to TRBD1. V gave up 4 bases and J gave up 1 base; unmatched junction bases: 14. Germline V lookup: CDR1 SQVTM, CDR2 ANQGSEA. This CDR3 contains 17 residues. The CDR3 nucleotides are TGCAGCGTTGGGGCGGGGGACAGGGTCCAATTTTCCTACGAGCAGTACTTC. This gives the protein CSVGAGDRVQFSYEQYF.

The rearrangement links TRBV29-1 to TRBJ1-2; TRBD1 matches at 7 bases. V shed 6 bases and J 0 bases; nucleotides not matched to a gene: 1. Germline V gene sequence: CDR1 SQVTM, CDR2 ANQGSEA. This CDR3 spans 12 amino acids. CDR3 DNA: TGCAGCGTGGGACAGTCTAACTATGGCTACACCTTC. As protein: CSVGQSNYGYTF.

Only a few counts were recorded for this clonotype. The V call is TRBV12-3 or TRBV12-4, the J call TRBJ2-5, with 12 bases that match TRBD2. CDR3 size: 15 residues. V shed 3 bases and J 4 bases; nucleotides not matched to a gene: 3. The CDR3 DNA reads as TGTGCCAGCAGTTTCGGACTAGCGGGATCAGAGACCCAGTACTTC. Amino acids: CASSFGLAGSETQYF.

This chain connects TRBV2 to TRBJ2-1; TRBD1 matches at 11 bases. The J segment lost 5 bases and the V segment lost 4 bases, leaving 4 bases of the junction unmatched. The CDR3 contains 15 residues. Germline V lookup: CDR1 SNHLY, CDR2 FYNNEI. The CDR3 nucleotides are TGTGCCAGCAGTGGGGGACAGGGGGTGGACAATGAGCAGTTCTTC. Translation: CASSGGQGVDNEQFF.

A word on this clonotype: A junction end diverges from the germline sequence, so it may reflect a read error. V is TRBV7-6 and J is TRBJ1-6, with a tentative D call TRBD1 (5 bases). The CDR3 is 17 amino acids. Germline CDR1 reads SGHVS; CDR2 reads FNYEAQ. The CDR3 region is CASSQRGGASDNSPLHF. DNA for the CDR3: TGCGCCAGCAGCCAGAGGGGTGGGGCCAGCGATAATTCACCCCTCCACTTT. The complete variable domain, with remaining parts taken from reference TRBV7-6 and TRBJ1-6, reads GAGVSQSPRYKVTKRGQDVALRCDPISGHVSLYWYRQALGQGPEFLTYFNYEAQQDKSGLPNDRFSAERPEGSISTLTIQRTEQRDSAMYRCASSQRGGASDNSPLHFGNGTRLTVT.

The chain employs TRBV9 and TRBJ1-1; TRBD1 aligns across 7 bases. J was trimmed by 4 bases and V by 1 base; bases with no gene match: 1. The CDR3 is 13 amino acids. The V gene's germline CDR1 is SGDLS and CDR2 YYNGEE. The CDR3 protein is CASSVRDSTEAFF. The DNA for the CDR3 is TGTGCCAGCAGCGTACGGGACAGCACTGAAGCTTTCTTT.

The V call is TRBV19, the J call TRBJ1-6; 9 bases are a match to TRBD1. Germline trimming cut 7 bases from V and 3 bases from J; bases unmatched to any gene: 4. Germline CDR1 reads LNHDA; CDR2 reads SQIVND (reference sequence). The CDR3 runs 15 residues. CDR3 coding DNA: TGTGCCAGTACGGACAGGGGTCACTATAATTCACCCCTCCACTTT. Its translation: CASTDRGHYNSPLHF.

The V and J genes are TRBV20-1 and TRBJ1-1; no clear D. Germline loops: CDR1 DFQATT, CDR2 SNEGSKA (reference sequence). The ends were cut back, 2 bases at V and 0 bases at J, with 16 bases in the middle. The CDR3 runs 16 residues. In DNA, the CDR3 is TGCAGTGCTAGAAAGGACCGATGGCCTATGAACACTGAAGCTTTCTTT. Translation: CSARKDRWPMNTEAFF.

The table lists this clonotype with many counts. V and J are TRBV7-3 and TRBJ2-5, with TRBD2 matching 8 bases. This CDR3 region has 15 residues. J was trimmed by 4 bases and V by 5 bases; bases with no gene match: 9. Germline V CDR1 and CDR2: SGHTA, FQGTGA. CDR3 region: CASSPLAAPVETQYF. The CDR3 bases are TGTGCCAGCAGCCCACTAGCGGCCCCCGTAGAGACCCAGTACTTC.

In this sample, this clonotype turned up a few times. The V gene is TRBV19, the J gene TRBJ1-6; TRBD1 is a possible D gene (5 bases). This CDR3 has 13 residues. Germline V lookup: CDR1 LNHDA, CDR2 SQIVND (reference sequence). V lost 3 bases and J 8 bases, leaving 8 bases between the germline ends. The CDR3 loop is CASSIRDDSPLHF. DNA of the CDR3: TGTGCCAGTAGTATCCGGGACGATTCACCCCTCCACTTT. Combining the CDR3 with reference TRBV19 and TRBJ1-6 gives the whole variable domain DGGITQSPKYLFRKEGQNVTLSCEQNLNHDAMYWYRQDPGQGLRLIYYSQIVNDFQKGDIAEGYSVSREKKESFPLTVTSAQKNPTAFYLCASSIRDDSPLHFGNGTRLTVT.

This chain joins TRBV7-9 and TRBJ1-4; D may be TRBD1 (6 bases). Per germline, CDR1 SEHNR and CDR2 FQNEAQ (reference sequence). The V end was cut by 5 bases, the J end by 5 bases, with 12 bases between. The CDR3 totals 14 residues. The CDR3 loop reads CASSSRGENEKLFF. CDR3 DNA: TGTGCCAGCAGCAGCAGGGGCGAGAATGAAAAACTGTTTTTT. Looking up the rest from reference TRBV7-9 and TRBJ1-4 gives the full variable domain: DTGVSQNPRHKITKRGQNVTFRCDPISEHNRLYWYRQTLGQGPEFLTYFQNEAQLEKSRLLSDRFSAERPKGSFSTLEIQRTEQGDSAMYLCASSSRGENEKLFFGSGTQLSVL.

The chain joins TRBV10-3 to TRBJ1-2; TRBD1 might be the D (6 bases). Germline V lookup: CDR1 ENHRY, CDR2 SYGVKD. This CDR3 spans 16 amino acids. Trimming left V 6 bases short and J 4 bases short, with 21 bases between. The CDR3 sequence is CAIRLNAGGQLYGYTF. Here the CDR3 DNA reads TGTGCCATCAGACTAAACGCGGGTGGACAGCTCTATGGCTACACCTTC.

The table lists this clonotype with a few counts. The chain uses TRBV28 and TRBJ2-7; possibly TRBD1 or TRBD2 for D (5 bases each). CDR1 and CDR2 (germline): MDHEN, SYDVKM. V lost 2 bases, J lost 4 bases, and 18 bases lay in between. This CDR3 contains 16 residues. CDR3 sequence reads: CASSLVSSVGAYEQYF. The CDR3 nucleotides read TGTGCCAGCAGTTTAGTTTCATCAGTCGGGGCTTACGAGCAGTACTTC. Full variable domain (rest looked up from reference TRBV28 and TRBJ2-7): DVKVTQSSRYLVKRTGEKVFLECVQDMDHENMFWYRQDPGLGLRLIYFSYDVKMKEKGDIPEGYSVSREKKERFSLILESASTNQTSMYLCASSLVSSVGAYEQYFGPGTRLTVT.

This clonotype was counted ten times or more. V gene TRBV6-4 combines with J gene TRBJ2-3; no reliable D call. Per the germline V gene, CDR1 is MRHNA and CDR2 is SNTAGT. Trimming left V 3 bases short and J 2 bases short, with 6 bases between. This CDR3 has 13 amino acids. The CDR3 protein is CASSEGATDTQYF. CDR3 nucleotides: TGTGCCAGCAGTGAGGGTGCCACAGATACGCAGTATTTT.

This rearrangement joins TRBV7-6 to TRBJ1-1; the D gene is possibly TRBD1 (5 bases). V lost 4 bases, J lost 1 base, and 13 bases lay in between. Per germline, CDR1 SGHVS and CDR2 FNYEAQ. The CDR3 totals 15 residues. The chain's CDR3 is CASSSRGRGNTEAFF. Written as DNA, the CDR3 is TGTGCCAGCAGCTCCCGCGGGAGGGGGAACACTGAAGCTTTCTTT.

This chain connects TRBV20-1 to TRBJ2-5; TRBD1 might be the D (6 bases). The CDR3 loop spans 13 amino acids. Trimming shortened V by 3 bases and J by 4 bases, and 12 bases separated the two germline ends. Germline CDR1 is DFQATT and CDR2 is SNEGSKA (reference sequence). The CDR3 spells CSARFQGIETQYF. CDR3 in DNA: TGCAGTGCTAGGTTCCAGGGGATAGAGACCCAGTACTTC.

The chain has TRBV7-3 and TRBJ2-2; D unclear. Germline CDR1 is SGHTA and CDR2 is FQGTGA. With 6 bases removed from V and 3 bases from J, the gap between germline ends came to 8 bases. The CDR3 loop spans 13 amino acids. The CDR3 bases are TGTGCCAGCAGTTCCCGATACACCGGGGAGCTGTTTTTT. It codes for CASSSRYTGELFF.